These 27 T cell receptor beta chains came from one sample sequenced in a study of STAT5B mutations in CD4+ large granular lymphocyte leukemia. TCRdb's copy holds only in-frame clones and misses some; the assay was immunoSEQ multiplex PCR. Among 30,000 to 35,000 clones listed, 88% were seen once. The sequencing sample was made of CD4+ T cells from blood buffy coats. The receptors were sampled from a human donor in good health.

The chain has TRBV12-5 and TRBJ2-2; TRBD1 matches 9 bases. The germline gives CDR1 LGHNT, CDR2 FRNRAP. Germline trimming cut 0 bases from V and 5 bases from J; bases unmatched to any gene: 13. The CDR3 consists of 19 residues. The DNA for the CDR3 is TGTGCTAGTGGTTTGGTACGGTTTTGGGACAGGGAATGGACCGGGGAGCTGTTTTTT. This sequence encodes CASGLVRFWDREWTGELFF.

The chain recombines TRBV19 with TRBJ1-5, with D possibly TRBD1 on 6 matching bases. V gave up 5 bases and J gave up 5 bases, with 10 bases separating them. Germline V lookup: CDR1 LNHDA, CDR2 SQIVND (reference sequence). CDR3 size: 13 residues. The CDR3 DNA follows: TGTGCCAGTAGTGGAACAGGGTATCAGCCCCAGCATTTT. This encodes CASSGTGYQPQHF.

The rearrangement uses TRBV7-8 and TRBJ1-5; possible D gene TRBD1, 6 bases. V was shortened by 3 bases and J by 6 bases, with 15 bases between the two germline ends. Germline V gives CDR1 SGHVS, CDR2 FQNEAQ. This CDR3 region has 15 residues. CDR3 coding DNA: TGTGCCAGCAGCTTCAGGGGATCCATCCCTCAGCCCCAGCATTTT. This sequence encodes CASSFRGSIPQPQHF.

This chain joins TRBV7-2 and TRBJ2-7; D gene unclear. This CDR3 is 14 amino acids long. Germline V lookup: CDR1 SGHTA, CDR2 FQGNSA. The germline V and J ends were trimmed by 5 bases and 1 base, with 12 bases remaining between them. The DNA of the CDR3 is TGTGCCAGCAGCCTTTCTAGATTTTCCTACGAGCAGTACTTC. Translating gives CASSLSRFSYEQYF.

The chain uses TRBV30 and TRBJ2-1; D perhaps matches TRBD1 (6 bases). From germline, CDR1 is GTSNPN and CDR2 SVGIG (reference sequence). The V and J ends lost 5 bases and 9 bases respectively, with 17 bases between them. This CDR3 contains 13 residues. The CDR3 nucleotides read TGTGCCTGGGGCGCTCGGACAGTTGGTGAGCAGTTCTTC. Protein product: CAWGARTVGEQFF.

This sequence joins TRBV7-9 and TRBJ1-5; TRBD1 might be the D (5 bases). Trimming pared 5 bases from V and 7 bases from J, leaving 18 bases between. The germline V gene has CDR1 SEHNR and CDR2 FQNEAQ (reference sequence). The length of the CDR3 is 15 residues. CDR3 nucleotide sequence: TGTGCCAGCAGCCCCGGGGGAGGGTCAGACCAGCCCCAGCATTTT. Amino acid sequence: CASSPGGGSDQPQHF.

This CDR3 reads CATSRAGSTGGGLNTEAFF. The CDR3 bases are TGTGCCACCAGCAGAGCCGGGTCAACAGGGGGAGGCTTGAACACTGAAGCTTTCTTT. The chain has TRBV15 and TRBJ1-1; 8 nucleotides line up with TRBD1. Germline V lookup: CDR1 LNHNV, CDR2 YYDKDF (reference sequence). Germline trimming cut 1 base from V and 0 bases from J; bases unmatched to any gene: 13. The CDR3 totals 19 residues.

The CDR3 DNA reads as TGTGCCAGCAGTGAAGTATTGGTAGCGTCCTCCTACGAGCAGTACTTC. Its translation is CASSEVLVASSYEQYF. The chain combines TRBV6-1 with TRBJ2-7, with D tentatively TRBD2 (5 bases). This CDR3 has 16 residues. Trimming left V 1 base short and J 0 bases short, with 13 bases between. Looked up from germline, CDR1 is MNHNS and CDR2 is SASEGT.

A few counts support this clone. The V call is TRBV7-2, the J call TRBJ1-6; tentative D call: TRBD1 (5 bases). The CDR3 covers 13 residues. V lost 7 bases and J lost 9, with 13 bases in between. Per germline, CDR1 SGHTA and CDR2 FQGNSA. The CDR3 DNA sequence: TGTGCCAGCACCCTAGACAGCCCTTCACCCCTCCACTTT. This gives the protein CASTLDSPSPLHF.

This chain connects TRBV6-6 to TRBJ1-4, with D unresolved. Per the germline V gene, CDR1 is MNHNY and CDR2 is SVGAGI (reference sequence). Trimming took 6 bases from V and 8 from J, leaving 19 bases between them. This CDR3 comprises 15 residues. CDR3 sequence: CASRTSRQSGEKLFF. The CDR3 region has the DNA TGTGCCAGCAGAACTAGCAGACAATCAGGCGAAAAACTGTTTTTT.

The sample holds one count of this clone. The rearrangement joins TRBV5-6 to TRBJ2-3; the match to TRBD2 covers 14 bases. The junction had 9 bases not matched to a gene; V was cut back by 5 bases and J by 4 bases. Germline CDR1 reads SGHDT; CDR2 reads YYEEEE. CDR3 size: 17 residues. The CDR3 is CASSSLGTSGSSDTQYF. CDR3 nucleotide sequence: TGTGCCAGCAGTTCCCTCGGGACTAGCGGGAGCTCAGATACGCAGTATTTT.

V usage is TRBV5-1 and J usage is TRBJ2-7, with 9 nucleotides matching TRBD2. Germline loops: CDR1 SGHRS, CDR2 YFSETQ. CDR3 length: 15 residues. Trimming cost V 2 bases and J 3 bases; bases outside gene matches: 6. CDR3 nucleotides: TGCGCCAGCAGCTTCGGACTAGCGAGAAACTACGAGCAGTACTTC. Its translation: CASSFGLARNYEQYF. The full variable domain, rest sourced from reference TRBV5-1 and TRBJ2-7, is KAGVTQTPRYLIKTRGQQVTLSCSPISGHRSVSWYQQTPGQGLQFLFEYFSETQRNKGNFPGRFSGRQFSNSRSEMNVSTLELGDSALYLCASSFGLARNYEQYFGPGTRLTVT.

The V call is TRBV11-3, the J call TRBJ1-2; 9 bases align to TRBD1. This CDR3 contains 15 residues. The germline gives CDR1 SGHNT, CDR2 YENEEA. V shed 0 bases and J 6 bases; nucleotides not matched to a gene: 5. CDR3 DNA sequence: TGTGCCAGCAGCTTAGAGGACAGGGGTCAGAATGGCTACACCTTC. This translates into CASSLEDRGQNGYTF.

The genes are TRBV6-1 and TRBJ1-6, with TRBD1 matching over 10 bases. Germline lookup yields CDR1 MNHNS and CDR2 SASEGT. The CDR3 runs 14 residues. Germline trimming cut 10 bases from V and 9 bases from J; bases unmatched to any gene: 9. As DNA, the CDR3 is TGTGCCACCAGAGCCGGGACAGGGGCTTCACCCCTCCACTTT. Amino acids: CATRAGTGASPLHF.

The chain recombines TRBV25-1 with TRBJ1-1; D is unresolved. Germline V gene lookup returns CDR1 MGHDK and CDR2 SYGVNS. V lost 4 bases, J lost 1 base, and 13 bases lay in between. The CDR3 loop spans 15 amino acids. The CDR3 bases are TGTGCCAGCAGTGTTTATCCCGGGGAGAACACTGAAGCTTTCTTT. Its protein product is CASSVYPGENTEAFF. The full variable domain, with the rest looked up from reference TRBV25-1 and TRBJ1-1, is EADIYQTPRYLVIGTGKKITLECSQTMGHDKMYWYQQDPGMELHLIHYSYGVNSTEKGDLSSESTVSRIRTEHFPLTLESARPSHTSQYLCASSVYPGENTEAFFGQGTRLTVV.

The J gene is TRBJ1-1, the V gene TRBV27; D gene ambiguous. CDR3 length: 13 residues. Germline CDR1 reads MNHEY; CDR2 reads SMNVEV (reference sequence). V lost 4 bases and J 3 bases, leaving 9 bases between the germline ends. CDR3 sequence: CASSSLYDTEAFF. In DNA, the CDR3 is TGTGCCAGCAGTTCCTTGTATGACACTGAAGCTTTCTTT.

This chain joins TRBV11-2 and TRBJ1-1; D possibly corresponds to TRBD1 (5 bases). The germline gives CDR1 SGHAT, CDR2 FQNNGV. Trimming cost V 5 bases and J 1 base, with 8 bases left between them. The CDR3 totals 13 residues. As DNA, the CDR3 is TGTGCCAGCAGCACCGACAGGAACACTGAAGCTTTCTTT. It translates to CASSTDRNTEAFF.

This chain joins TRBV7-2 and TRBJ2-7; TRBD2 agrees at 9 bases. The germline CDR1 and CDR2 sequences are SGHTA and FQGNSA. CDR3 length equals 14 residues. Unmatched junction bases numbered 2, after V lost 5 bases and J lost 0 bases. For the CDR3, the DNA is TGTGCCAGCAGCCGTAGCGGGAGCTCCTACGAGCAGTACTTC. Residues: CASSRSGSSYEQYF.

V usage is TRBV25-1 and J usage is TRBJ1-4; 8 positions agree with TRBD1. The germline CDR1 and CDR2 sequences are MGHDK and SYGVNS. The CDR3 is 17 residues long. The V gene end was trimmed by 6 bases and the J gene end by 0 bases; junction bases not matched to a gene: 9. The CDR3 spells CASSEGGTGATNEKLFF. CDR3 nucleotide sequence: TGTGCCAGCAGCGAAGGAGGGACAGGAGCAACTAATGAAAAACTGTTTTTT.

The V call is TRBV2, the J call TRBJ1-1, with 12 positions matching TRBD1. With V trimmed by 8 bases and J by 4 bases, 14 bases remained unmatched. Germline CDR1 is SNHLY and CDR2 is FYNNEI. CDR3 length: 17 amino acids. CDR3: CASFLGGMGQGATEAFF. As DNA, the CDR3 is TGTGCCAGCTTCCTCGGGGGAATGGGACAGGGGGCCACTGAAGCTTTCTTT.

V gene TRBV7-2 combines with J gene TRBJ2-6, with D hard to call. The germline V gene has CDR1 SGHTA and CDR2 FQGNSA. The ends were cut back, 0 bases at V and 0 bases at J, with 9 bases in the middle. The CDR3 is made up of 17 amino acids. CDR3 protein: CASSLAGRNSGANVLTF. In DNA form, the CDR3 reads TGTGCCAGCAGCTTAGCCGGACGGAACTCTGGGGCCAACGTCCTGACTTTC. Full variable domain (rest looked up from reference TRBV7-2 and TRBJ2-6): GAGVSQSPSNKVTEKGKDVELRCDPISGHTALYWYRQSLGQGLEFLIYFQGNSAPDKSGLPSDRFSAERTGGSVSTLTIQRTQQEDSAVYLCASSLAGRNSGANVLTFGAGSRLTVL.

J is TRBJ1-3 and V is TRBV6-5; no clear D gene. The CDR3 consists of 12 residues. Germline CDR1 reads MNHEY; CDR2 reads SVGAGI. The germline V and J ends were trimmed by 6 bases and 4 bases, with 7 bases remaining between them. The CDR3 DNA follows: TGTGCCAGCAGGGACTTCGGAAACACCATATATTTT. It is translated as CASRDFGNTIYF.

A few counts support this clone. CDR3 DNA: TGTGCCACCAGCAGACGACTCGAGGACTCTGGGGCCAACGTCCTGACTTTC. This sequence encodes CATSRRLEDSGANVLTF. The rearrangement joins TRBV15 to TRBJ2-6; D call uncertain. V gave up 2 bases and J gave up 0 bases, with 11 bases separating them. The germline V gene has CDR1 LNHNV and CDR2 YYDKDF (reference sequence). The CDR3 is 17 residues long.

V is TRBV6-5 and J is TRBJ2-7; 15 bases match TRBD2. This CDR3 has 15 residues. V dropped 8 bases and J dropped 7; count of bases not matched to a gene: 9. Germline V lookup: CDR1 MNHEY, CDR2 SVGAGI. DNA for the CDR3: TGTGCCAGCTGGACTAGCGGGAGGGCCTCAAGGGAGCAGTACTTC. It codes for CASWTSGRASREQYF.

V and J are TRBV4-2 and TRBJ2-2, with 8 bases identical to TRBD2. The CDR3 is 16 amino acids. The ends lost 5 bases at V and 3 bases at J; junction bases unmatched: 8. Per germline, CDR1 LGHNA and CDR2 YNFKEQ. CDR3 residues: CASSSLAERDTGELFF. CDR3 bases: TGTGCCAGCAGCTCACTAGCGGAGAGGGACACCGGGGAGCTGTTTTTT.

V and J are TRBV12-5 and TRBJ2-2; no reliable D call. Trimming took 9 bases from V and 4 from J, leaving 9 bases between them. Germline CDR1 reads LGHNT; CDR2 reads FRNRAP. The CDR3 extends over 12 amino acids. The CDR3 nucleotides are TGTGCTAGCTTCGGGCTCACCGGGGAGCTGTTTTTT. Its translation: CASFGLTGELFF.

The chain is built from TRBV6-5 and TRBJ1-2; 10 nucleotides line up with TRBD1. Germline V gives CDR1 MNHEY, CDR2 SVGAGI. The CDR3 contains 12 residues. V gave up 8 bases and J gave up 7 bases; unmatched junction bases: 4. The CDR3 DNA sequence: TGTGCCAGCTGGACAGGGGGAGGTGGCTACACCTTC. Translating it yields CASWTGGGGYTF.